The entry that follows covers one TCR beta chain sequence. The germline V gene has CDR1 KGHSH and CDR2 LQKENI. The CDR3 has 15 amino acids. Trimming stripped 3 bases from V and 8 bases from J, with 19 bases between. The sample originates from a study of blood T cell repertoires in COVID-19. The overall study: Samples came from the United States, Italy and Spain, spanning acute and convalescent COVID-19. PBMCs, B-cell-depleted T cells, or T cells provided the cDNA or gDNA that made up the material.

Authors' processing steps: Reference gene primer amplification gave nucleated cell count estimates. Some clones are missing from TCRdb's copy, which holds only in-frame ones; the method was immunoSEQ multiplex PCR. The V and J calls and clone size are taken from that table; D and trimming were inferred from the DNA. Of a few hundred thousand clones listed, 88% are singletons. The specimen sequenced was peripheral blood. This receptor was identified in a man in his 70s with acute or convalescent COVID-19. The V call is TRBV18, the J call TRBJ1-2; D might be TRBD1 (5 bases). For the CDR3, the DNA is TGTGCCAGCTCACCTGCTCGTCAGGGCTTTATGGGCTACACCTTC. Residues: CASSPARQGFMGYTF.